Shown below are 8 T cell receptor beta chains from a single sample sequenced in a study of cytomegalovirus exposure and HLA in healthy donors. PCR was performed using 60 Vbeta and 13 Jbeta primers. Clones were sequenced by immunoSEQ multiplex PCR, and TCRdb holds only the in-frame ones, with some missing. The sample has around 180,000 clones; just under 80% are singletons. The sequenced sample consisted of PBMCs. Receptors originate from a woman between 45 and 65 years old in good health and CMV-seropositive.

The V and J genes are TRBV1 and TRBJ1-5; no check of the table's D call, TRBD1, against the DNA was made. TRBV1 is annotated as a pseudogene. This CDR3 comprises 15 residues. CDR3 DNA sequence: TGCACCAGCTCGGACAGGGGGACTCGGTGTCAGCCCCAGCATTTT. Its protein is CTSSDRGTRCQPQHF.

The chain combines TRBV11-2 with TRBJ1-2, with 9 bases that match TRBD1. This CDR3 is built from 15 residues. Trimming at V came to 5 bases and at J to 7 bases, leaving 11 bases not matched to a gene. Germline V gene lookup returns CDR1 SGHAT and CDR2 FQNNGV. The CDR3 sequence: CASSLLQGARSGYTF. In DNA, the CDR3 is TGTGCCAGCAGCCTCTTACAGGGGGCGCGAAGTGGCTACACCTTC.

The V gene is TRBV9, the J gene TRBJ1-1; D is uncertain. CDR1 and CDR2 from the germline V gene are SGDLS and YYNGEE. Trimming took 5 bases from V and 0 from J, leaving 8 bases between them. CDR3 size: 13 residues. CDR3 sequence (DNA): TGTGCCAGCAGTAAGGAGTTGAACACTGAAGCTTTCTTT. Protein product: CASSKELNTEAFF.

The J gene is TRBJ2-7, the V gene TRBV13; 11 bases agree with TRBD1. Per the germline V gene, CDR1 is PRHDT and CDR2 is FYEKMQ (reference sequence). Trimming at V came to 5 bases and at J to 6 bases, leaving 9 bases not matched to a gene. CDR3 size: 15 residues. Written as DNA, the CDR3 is TGTGCCAGCAGCGCATCCGGGACAGGGGGATCCGAGCAGTACTTC. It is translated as CASSASGTGGSEQYF.

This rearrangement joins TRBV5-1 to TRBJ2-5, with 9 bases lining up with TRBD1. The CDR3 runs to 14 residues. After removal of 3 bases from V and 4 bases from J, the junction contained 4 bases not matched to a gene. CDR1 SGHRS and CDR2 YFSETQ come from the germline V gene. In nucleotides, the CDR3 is TGCGCCAGCAGCTCGGGACAGGGAGGAGAGACCCAGTACTTC. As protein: CASSSGQGGETQYF. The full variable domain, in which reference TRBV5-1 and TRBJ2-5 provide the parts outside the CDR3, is KAGVTQTPRYLIKTRGQQVTLSCSPISGHRSVSWYQQTPGQGLQFLFEYFSETQRNKGNFPGRFSGRQFSNSRSEMNVSTLELGDSALYLCASSSGQGGETQYFGPGTRLLVL.

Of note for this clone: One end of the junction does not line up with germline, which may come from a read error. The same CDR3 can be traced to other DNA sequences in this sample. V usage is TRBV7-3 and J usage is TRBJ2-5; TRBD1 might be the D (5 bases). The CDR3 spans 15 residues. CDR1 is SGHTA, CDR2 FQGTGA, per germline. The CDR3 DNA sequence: TGCGCCAGCAGCCGAAACAGCAGGGCGGCAGAGACCCAGTACTTC. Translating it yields CASSRNSRAAETQYF.

The CDR3 spells CASSPGLAGGSDPSLNEQFF. The CDR3 DNA reads TGTGCCAGCTCTCCGGGACTAGCGGGGGGATCCGACCCCTCTCTCAATGAGCAGTTCTTC. The V gene is TRBV18, the J gene TRBJ2-1; TRBD2 matches at 15 bases. V shed 6 bases, J shed 6 bases, and the junction held 18 bases outside the gene matches. CDR1 is KGHSH and CDR2 is LQKENI in the germline V gene. This CDR3 is built from 20 residues.

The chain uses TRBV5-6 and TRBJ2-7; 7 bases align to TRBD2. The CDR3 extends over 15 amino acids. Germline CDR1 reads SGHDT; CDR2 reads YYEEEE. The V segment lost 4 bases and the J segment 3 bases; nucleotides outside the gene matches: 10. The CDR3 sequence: CASSPPGGIDYEQYF. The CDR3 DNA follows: TGTGCCAGCAGCCCCCCGGGGGGAATTGACTACGAGCAGTACTTC.